This TCR beta chain was retrieved from a study of identical twins (TCRdb year 2016). In terms of the full investigation: To test whether fetal clonotypes persist, this study deep-sequenced TCR alpha and beta repertoires from monozygotic twins, from unrelated adults of various ages, and from cord blood. To rule out contamination, replicate twin experiments were performed at different times with different library preparation protocols. What the research found in general, with its limitations: Out-of-frame TCR alpha sequences shared between twins showed an excess of low generation-probability sequences compared with coincidental sharing between unrelated individuals. Abundant cord blood beta clonotypes had fewer insertions, young adult naive repertoires showed a similar but weaker trend, and memory repertoires showed no such trend. Zero-insertion analyses could be partly confounded by invariant T cells such as MAIT and iNKT, though diverse VJ usage argued against such confounding for most clonotypes. Out-of-frame TCR alpha sharing in monozygotic twins was systematically underestimated by recombination models, whereas sharing between unrelated individuals was in agreement with the recombination models. Because the same donors could not be followed over many years, the conclusions depended on cross-sectional statistical analysis. The excess sharing between twins in beta out-of-frame sequences was weaker because fewer shared sequences reduced the signal-to-noise ratio.

The V end gives up 4 bases and the J end 4 bases, leaving 10 bases in the junction not matched to a gene. The CDR3 starts with the cysteine, ends with the phenylalanine, and has 17 residues. The retained sequence is limited to the CDR3, 51 bases, with the frame set at the first base. CDR1 and CDR2, looked up from the germline V gene, are ENHRY and SYGVKD. To note about this clonotype: It lacks a known antigen. No much larger clone is present one base from it, and per-base qualities are unavailable.

Every donor was a healthy Caucasian. The twin cohort comprised three pairs of female monozygotic twins, all aged roughly 18 to 30 years. Positive isolation kits from Invitrogen were used to isolate CD4+ and CD8+ T cell populations. Libraries were constructed by 5' RACE. The data were produced on an Illumina HiSeq 2000. A universal primer binding site was added through template switching, and the final cDNA carried a unique molecular identifier so that TCR cDNA molecules could be counted accurately. Specific primers in the conserved constant-segment region were used to synthesize first-strand cDNA for the TCR alpha and beta chains. To control for contamination, each cDNA library was double barcoded with a SMART-Mk sample barcode plus Illumina barcodes. TruSeq adapter sequences, together with Illumina sample barcodes, were added in two successive PCR steps. The Illumina HiSeq platform was used with custom primers to sequence TCR alpha and beta cDNA libraries. The paper's data handling went like this. MiGEC processed the raw reads to extract unique molecular identifiers, while MiXCR was used to determine the CDR3 positions. For each individual, recombination models were inferred using an EM algorithm with the repgenHMM and IGoR tools. The tcR package in R was used for shared clonotype analysis, with sharing normalized by the product of cloneset sizes. Out-of-frame nonproductive sequences were analyzed to study raw recombination free of thymic and clonal selection effects. TCRdb reprocessed the public reads (quality trimming at Q25 with fastp, clone calling with MiXCR) and kept in-frame beta chains. Duplicate CDR3 protein sequences are folded into a single record with the most common DNA and genes. The authors' filters were not applied to this entry. The sample has approximately 490,000 distinct CDR3 sequences on record, under 25% of them singletons. Approximately 0.49% of the sample is in the top ten clones.

The sample also formed part of further work on yellow fever vaccine responses in identical twins. From the second report: According to the authors, in identical twins the way T cells responded to vaccination appeared partly convergent and partly personalized. In identical twins, the study followed T cell clones that responded to the vaccine with precision.

The material sequenced was CD4+ T cells sorted from blood. The source is a young woman in good health. The chain joins TRBV10-3 to TRBJ2-5, with 12 bases in between that match TRBD2. The CDR3 region has the sequence CAISGLALAGGGETQYF. The nucleotide sequence reads as follows: TGTGCCATCAGTGGTCTGGCACTAGCGGGAGGAGGAGAGACCCAGTACTTC.